These T cell receptor beta chains were read from a single sample in a study of sequential checkpoint blockade in melanoma. Clones were sequenced by immunoSEQ multiplex PCR, and TCRdb holds only the in-frame ones, with some missing. The sample has about 15,000 clones, approximately 70% seen once. The starting material was CD8+ T cells sorted from blood (inferred from file names), obtained from a patient given nivolumab and ipilimumab in sequence. These receptors were collected from a human donor with melanoma. The CDR3 runs from the conserved cysteine through the conserved F or W. The order of the fields is J gene, clone size, D gene, V gene, CDR3 protein, CDR3 DNA. D genes are given only for firm matches. A clone size is listed for some rows: how often the clone was seen (once, few, many), or a class if it is expanded.

J: TRBJ2-7
size: -
D: -
V: TRBV6-5
CDR3: CASSPQAPYEQYF
DNA: TGTGCCAGCAGCCCCCAGGCCCCCTACGAGCAGTACTTC

J: TRBJ2-5
size: -
D: TRBD2
V: TRBV18
CDR3: CASSPGPSGSWETQYF
DNA: TGTGCCAGCTCACCAGGGCCTAGCGGGAGTTGGGAGACCCAGTACTTC

J: TRBJ2-5
size: -
D: TRBD2
V: TRBV7-6
CDR3: CASSPRLAGGETQYF
DNA: TGTGCCAGCAGCCCCCGACTAGCGGGGGGGGAGACCCAGTACTTC

J: TRBJ2-7
size: -
D: TRBD2
V: TRBV25-1
CDR3: CASAPAGGKNEQYF
DNA: TGTGCCAGCGCCCCGGCCGGGGGGAAGAACGAGCAGTACTTC

J: TRBJ2-7
size: few
D: -
V: TRBV6-6
CDR3: CASSYGGAGEQYF
DNA: TGTGCCAGCAGTTACGGGGGGGCTGGGGAGCAGTACTTC

J: TRBJ1-6
size: -
D: -
V: TRBV4-3
CDR3: CASSQVQPIGGTYNSPLHF
DNA: TGCGCCAGCAGCCAAGTCCAACCAATCGGGGGAACCTATAATTCACCCCTCCACTTT

J: TRBJ1-1
size: -
D: -
V: TRBV7-3
CDR3: CASSSGGLSEAFF
DNA: TGTGCCAGCAGCTCCGGGGGTTTGAGTGAAGCTTTCTTT

J: TRBJ2-5
size: -
D: TRBD1
V: TRBV4-1
CDR3: CASSQADRESETQYF
DNA: TGCGCCAGCAGCCAAGCGGACAGGGAGTCTGAGACCCAGTACTTC

J: TRBJ2-7
size: -
D: -
V: TRBV11-3
CDR3: CASSFPAAGSYEQYF
DNA: TGTGCCAGCAGCTTTCCCGCAGCGGGCTCCTACGAGCAGTACTTC

J: TRBJ2-7
size: -
D: TRBD1
V: TRBV7-2
CDR3: CASSFPTGGHGQYF
DNA: TGTGCCAGCAGCTTCCCTACAGGGGGCCACGGGCAGTACTTC